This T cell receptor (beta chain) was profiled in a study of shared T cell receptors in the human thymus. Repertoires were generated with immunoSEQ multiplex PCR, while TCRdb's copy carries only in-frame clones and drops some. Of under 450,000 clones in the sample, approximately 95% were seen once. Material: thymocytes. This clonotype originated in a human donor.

CDR3 in amino acids: CASSQQWGETQYF. CDR3 DNA sequence: TGTGCCAGCAGCCAACAATGGGGGGAGACCCAGTACTTC. The chain is built from TRBV4-2 and TRBJ2-5; D may correspond to TRBD1 or TRBD2 (5 bases each). Trimming stripped 2 bases from V and 5 bases from J, with 9 bases between. The germline V gene encodes CDR1 LGHNA and CDR2 YNFKEQ. This CDR3 is built from 13 residues.